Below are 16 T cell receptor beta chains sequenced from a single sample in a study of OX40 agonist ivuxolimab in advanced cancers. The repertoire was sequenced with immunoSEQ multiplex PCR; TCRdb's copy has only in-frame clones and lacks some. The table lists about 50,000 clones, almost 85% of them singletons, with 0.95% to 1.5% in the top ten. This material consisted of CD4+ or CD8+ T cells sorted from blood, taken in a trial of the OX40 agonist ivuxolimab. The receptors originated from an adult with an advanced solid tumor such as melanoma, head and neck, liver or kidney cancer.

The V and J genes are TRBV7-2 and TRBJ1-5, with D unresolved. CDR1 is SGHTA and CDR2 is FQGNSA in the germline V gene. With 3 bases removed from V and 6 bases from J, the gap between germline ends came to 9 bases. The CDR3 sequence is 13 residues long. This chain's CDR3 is CASSLGFGQPQHF. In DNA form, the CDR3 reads TGTGCCAGCAGCTTGGGATTTGGTCAGCCCCAGCATTTT.

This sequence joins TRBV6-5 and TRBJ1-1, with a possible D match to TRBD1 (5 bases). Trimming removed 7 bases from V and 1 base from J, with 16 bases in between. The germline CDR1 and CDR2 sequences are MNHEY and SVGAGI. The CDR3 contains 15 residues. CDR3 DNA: TGTGCCAGCATCGGAAATCTCGGGGCGAACACTGAAGCTTTCTTT. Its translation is CASIGNLGANTEAFF.

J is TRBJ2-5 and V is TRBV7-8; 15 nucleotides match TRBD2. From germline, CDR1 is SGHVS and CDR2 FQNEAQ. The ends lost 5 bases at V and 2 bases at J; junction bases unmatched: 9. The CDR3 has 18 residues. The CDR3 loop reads CASSITGLAGGGQETQYF. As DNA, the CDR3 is TGTGCCAGCAGCATTACCGGACTAGCGGGAGGGGGACAAGAGACCCAGTACTTC. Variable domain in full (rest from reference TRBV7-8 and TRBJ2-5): GAGVSQSPRYKVAKRGQDVALRCDPISGHVSLFWYQQALGQGPEFLTYFQNEAQLDKSGLPSDRFFAERPEGSVSTLKIQRTQQEDSAVYLCASSITGLAGGGQETQYFGPGTRLLVL.

In nucleotides, the CDR3 is TGTGCCAGCATTACCGGGACCCAGAACACTGAAGCTTTCTTT. This gives the protein CASITGTQNTEAFF. The chain combines TRBV6-1 with TRBJ1-1; D may be TRBD1 (5 bases). Trimming pared 7 bases from V and 1 base from J, leaving 13 bases between. The CDR3 runs 14 residues. From germline, CDR1 is MNHNS and CDR2 SASEGT.

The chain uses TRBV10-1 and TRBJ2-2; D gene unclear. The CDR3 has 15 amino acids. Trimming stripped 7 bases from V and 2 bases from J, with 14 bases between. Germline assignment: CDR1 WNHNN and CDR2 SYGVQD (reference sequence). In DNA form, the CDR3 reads TGCGCCAGCACGGCTAGGCAGGCTAACACCGGGGAGCTGTTTTTT. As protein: CASTARQANTGELFF.

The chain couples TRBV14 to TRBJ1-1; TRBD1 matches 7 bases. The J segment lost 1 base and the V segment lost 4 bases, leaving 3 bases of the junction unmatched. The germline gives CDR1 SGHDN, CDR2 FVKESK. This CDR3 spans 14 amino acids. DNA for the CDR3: TGTGCCAGCAGCCGTAGGACAGGGAACACTGAAGCTTTCTTT. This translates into CASSRRTGNTEAFF.

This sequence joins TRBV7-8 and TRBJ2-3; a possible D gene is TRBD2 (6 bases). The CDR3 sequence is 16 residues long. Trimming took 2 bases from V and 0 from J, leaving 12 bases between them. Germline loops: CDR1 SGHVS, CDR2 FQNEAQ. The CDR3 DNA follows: TGTGCCAGCAGCTTAAGGACTACCCAAAGCACAGATACGCAGTATTTT. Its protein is CASSLRTTQSTDTQYF.

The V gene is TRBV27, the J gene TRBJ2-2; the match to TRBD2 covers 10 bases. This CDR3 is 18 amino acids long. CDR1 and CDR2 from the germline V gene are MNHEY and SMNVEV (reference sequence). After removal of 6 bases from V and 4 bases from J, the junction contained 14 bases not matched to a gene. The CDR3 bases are TGTGCCAGCAGCGCCTTGTATCCGGGACTAGCGACCACCGGGGAGCTGTTTTTT. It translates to CASSALYPGLATTGELFF.

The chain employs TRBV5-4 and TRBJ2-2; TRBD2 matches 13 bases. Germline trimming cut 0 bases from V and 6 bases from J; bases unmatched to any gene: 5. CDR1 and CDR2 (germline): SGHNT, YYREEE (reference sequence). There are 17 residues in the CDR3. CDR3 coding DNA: TGTGCCAGCAGCTTGGGTTCCACTAGCGGGAGGGCCGGGGAGCTGTTTTTT. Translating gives CASSLGSTSGRAGELFF.

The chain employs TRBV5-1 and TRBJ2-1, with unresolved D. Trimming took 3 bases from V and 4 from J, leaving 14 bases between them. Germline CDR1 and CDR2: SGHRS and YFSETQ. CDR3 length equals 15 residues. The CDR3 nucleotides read TGCGCCAGCAGCTCGGACGGACCCCCTTACAATGAGCAGTTCTTC. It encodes CASSSDGPPYNEQFF.

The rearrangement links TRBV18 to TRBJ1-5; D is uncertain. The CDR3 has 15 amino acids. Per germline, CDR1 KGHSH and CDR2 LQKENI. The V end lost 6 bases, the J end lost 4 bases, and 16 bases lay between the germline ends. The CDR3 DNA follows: TGTGCCAGCTCCCCAGCGAGACGAGGGAATCAGCCCCAGCATTTT. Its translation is CASSPARRGNQPQHF.

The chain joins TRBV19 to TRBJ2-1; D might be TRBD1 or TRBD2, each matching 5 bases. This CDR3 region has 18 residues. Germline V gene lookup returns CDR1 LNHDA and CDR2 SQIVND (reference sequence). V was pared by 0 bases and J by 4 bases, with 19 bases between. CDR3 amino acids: CASSIDHGAIDTYNEQFF. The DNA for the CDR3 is TGTGCCAGTAGTATAGATCACGGGGCTATCGATACATACAATGAGCAGTTCTTC.

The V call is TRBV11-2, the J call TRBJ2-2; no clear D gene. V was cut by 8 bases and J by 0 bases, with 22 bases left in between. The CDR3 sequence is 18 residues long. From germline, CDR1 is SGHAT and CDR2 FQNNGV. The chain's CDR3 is CASRSLRSGPANTGELFF. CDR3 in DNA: TGTGCCAGCCGCAGCTTAAGGTCCGGACCCGCGAACACCGGGGAGCTGTTTTTT.

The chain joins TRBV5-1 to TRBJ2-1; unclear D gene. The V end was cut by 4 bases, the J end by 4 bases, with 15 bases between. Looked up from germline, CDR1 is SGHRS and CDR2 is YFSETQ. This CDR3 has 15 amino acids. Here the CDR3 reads CASSPPLDVYNEQFF. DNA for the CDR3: TGCGCCAGCAGCCCACCACTGGACGTATACAATGAGCAGTTCTTC. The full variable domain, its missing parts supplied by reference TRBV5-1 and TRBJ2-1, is KAGVTQTPRYLIKTRGQQVTLSCSPISGHRSVSWYQQTPGQGLQFLFEYFSETQRNKGNFPGRFSGRQFSNSRSEMNVSTLELGDSALYLCASSPPLDVYNEQFFGPGTRLTVL.

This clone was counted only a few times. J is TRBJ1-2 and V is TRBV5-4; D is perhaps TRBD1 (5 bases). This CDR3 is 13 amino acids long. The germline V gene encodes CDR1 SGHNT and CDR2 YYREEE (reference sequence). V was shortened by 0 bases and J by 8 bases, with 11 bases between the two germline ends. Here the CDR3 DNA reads TGTGCCAGCAGCTTGGGACAGATAGAGGGCTACACCTTC. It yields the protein CASSLGQIEGYTF.

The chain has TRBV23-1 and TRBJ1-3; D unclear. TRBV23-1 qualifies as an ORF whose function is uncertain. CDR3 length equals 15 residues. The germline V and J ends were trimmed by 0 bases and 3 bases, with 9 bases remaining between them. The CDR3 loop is CASSQSRVDGNTIYF. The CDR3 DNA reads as TGCGCCAGCAGTCAATCGAGGGTGGATGGAAACACCATATATTTT.